The subject of this entry is one TCR beta chain. Its antigen is undetermined. Regarding time point: newly diagnosed GD, antithyroid drugs for less than 3 months. The authors made the TCR library using RNA they extracted from PBMCs. Building the TCR beta libraries relied on iRepertoire HTBI primers, and CDR3 regions underwent Arm-PCR. TCRdb reprocessed the multiplex PCR reads with MiXCR, giving one entry per CDR3 protein. Found here are about 420,000 distinct CDR3 sequences, roughly 17% of them singletons; the top ten hold 20% to 25%. The V and J ends lost 2 bases and 1 base respectively, with 12 bases between them. Germline V CDR1 and CDR2: SQVTM, ANQGSEA. The CDR3 has 14 amino acids. This sample was included in a study of regulatory T cells in long-lasting Graves disease. Study-wide results and limits: What was studied was peripheral blood only, and not thyroid tissue. Persistent cases favored TRBV28, TRBJ1-2 and TRBJ2-5. New patients shared 750 to 1,000 public clonotypes, and persistent patients shared more, with 2,741. Persistent Graves' patients showed a TCR diversity that was lower than that of newly diagnosed ones.

The data also belong to a second study, concerning T cells in Graves' hyperthyroidism and ophthalmopathy.

The receptor comes from a woman aged 18-29 years with Graves disease. The V gene is TRBV29-1, the J gene TRBJ2-7; TRBD1 is a possible D gene (6 bases). The specimen comprised peripheral blood mononuclear cells (PBMCs), sampled at new diagnosis, from a patient treated with antithyroid drugs. In DNA form, the CDR3 reads TGCAGCGTTGAACCACAGGGTAGTTCCTACGAGCAGTACTTC. It codes for CSVEPQGSSYEQYF.